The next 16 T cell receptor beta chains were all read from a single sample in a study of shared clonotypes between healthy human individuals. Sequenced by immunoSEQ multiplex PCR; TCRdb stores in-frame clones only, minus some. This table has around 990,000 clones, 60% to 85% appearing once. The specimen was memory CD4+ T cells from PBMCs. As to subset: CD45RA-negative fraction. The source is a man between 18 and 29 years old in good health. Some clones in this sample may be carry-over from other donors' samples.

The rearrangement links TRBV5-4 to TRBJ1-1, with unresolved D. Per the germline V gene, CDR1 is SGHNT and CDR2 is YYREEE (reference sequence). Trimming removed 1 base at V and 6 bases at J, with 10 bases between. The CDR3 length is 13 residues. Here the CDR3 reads CASSLYAGSEAFF. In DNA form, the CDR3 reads TGTGCCAGCAGCTTGTACGCCGGCTCTGAAGCTTTCTTT.

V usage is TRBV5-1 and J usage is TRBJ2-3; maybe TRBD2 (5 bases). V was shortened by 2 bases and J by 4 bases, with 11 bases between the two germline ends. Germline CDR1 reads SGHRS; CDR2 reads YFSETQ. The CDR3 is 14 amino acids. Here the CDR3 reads CASSFGLEADTQYF. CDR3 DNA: TGCGCCAGCAGCTTTGGGCTGGAGGCAGATACGCAGTATTTT.

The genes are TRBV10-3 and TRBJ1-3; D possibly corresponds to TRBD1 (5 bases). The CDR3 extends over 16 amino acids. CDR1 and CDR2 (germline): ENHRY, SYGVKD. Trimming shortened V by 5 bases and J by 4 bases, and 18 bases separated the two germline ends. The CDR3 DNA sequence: TGTGCCATCAGTTTGGGACGGACCCTCAACGGAAACACCATATATTTT. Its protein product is CAISLGRTLNGNTIYF.

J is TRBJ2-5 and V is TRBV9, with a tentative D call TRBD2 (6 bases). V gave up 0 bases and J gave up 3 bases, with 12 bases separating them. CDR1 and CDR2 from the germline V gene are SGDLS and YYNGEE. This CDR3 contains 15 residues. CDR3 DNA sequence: TGTGCCAGCAGCGTAGGACCGGGGGAAGAAGAGACCCAGTACTTC. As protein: CASSVGPGEEETQYF.

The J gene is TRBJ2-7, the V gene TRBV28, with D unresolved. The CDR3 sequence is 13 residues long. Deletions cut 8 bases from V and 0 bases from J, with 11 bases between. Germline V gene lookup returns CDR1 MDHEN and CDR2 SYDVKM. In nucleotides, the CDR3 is TGTGCCAGCCGACTTTGGAGCTCCTACGAGCAGTACTTC. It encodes CASRLWSSYEQYF.

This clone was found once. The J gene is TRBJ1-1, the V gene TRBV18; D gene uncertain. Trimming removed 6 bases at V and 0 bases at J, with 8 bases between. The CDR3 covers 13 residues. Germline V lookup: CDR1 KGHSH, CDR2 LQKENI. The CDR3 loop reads CASSATVNTEAFF. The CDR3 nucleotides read TGTGCCAGCTCGGCGACGGTGAACACTGAAGCTTTCTTT.

For the CDR3, the DNA is TGTGCCAGCAGTCCCCCCCGGCGGGGAGGGTTGCGGGGAAACACCATATATTTT. Its translation is CASSPPRRGGLRGNTIYF. The chain joins TRBV28 to TRBJ1-3, with no clear D. The CDR3 sequence is 18 residues long. V was cut by 5 bases and J by 4 bases, with 24 bases left in between. Germline V gives CDR1 MDHEN, CDR2 SYDVKM.

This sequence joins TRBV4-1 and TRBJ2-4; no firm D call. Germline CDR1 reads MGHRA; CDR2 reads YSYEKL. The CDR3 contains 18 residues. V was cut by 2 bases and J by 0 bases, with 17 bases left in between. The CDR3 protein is CASSQSVLQLLAKNIQYF. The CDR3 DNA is TGCGCCAGCAGCCAATCAGTCCTACAGCTCCTAGCCAAAAACATTCAGTACTTC.

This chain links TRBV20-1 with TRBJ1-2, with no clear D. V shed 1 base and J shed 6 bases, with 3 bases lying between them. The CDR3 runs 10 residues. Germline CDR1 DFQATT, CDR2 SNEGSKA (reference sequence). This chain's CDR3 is CSARGDGYTF. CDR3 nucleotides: TGCAGTGCTAGAGGGGATGGCTACACCTTC.

This CDR3 is CASSQVGRIYEQYF. The CDR3 DNA is TGTGCCAGCTCACAGGTCGGGAGGATCTACGAGCAGTACTTC. The chain carries TRBV18 and TRBJ2-7, with TRBD2 matching over 7 bases. This CDR3 is built from 14 residues. J was trimmed by 3 bases and V by 4 bases; bases with no gene match: 6. Germline V gene data show CDR1 as KGHSH and CDR2 as LQKENI.

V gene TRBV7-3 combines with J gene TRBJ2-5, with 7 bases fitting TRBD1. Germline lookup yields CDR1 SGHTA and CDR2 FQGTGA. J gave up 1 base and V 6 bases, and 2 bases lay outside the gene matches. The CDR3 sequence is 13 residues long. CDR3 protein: CASSRDSQETQYF. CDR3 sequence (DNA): TGTGCCAGCAGTCGGGACAGCCAAGAGACCCAGTACTTC.

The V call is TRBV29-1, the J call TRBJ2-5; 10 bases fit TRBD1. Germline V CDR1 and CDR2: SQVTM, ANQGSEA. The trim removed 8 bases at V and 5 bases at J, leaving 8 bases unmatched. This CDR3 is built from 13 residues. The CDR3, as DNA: TGCAGCACCGGGACAGGGGTCGGCGAGACCCAGTACTTC. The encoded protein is CSTGTGVGETQYF.

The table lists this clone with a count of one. The CDR3 sequence: CASSESRTGRSEAFF. The DNA of the CDR3 is TGCGCCAGCAGTGAGTCCAGGACAGGGCGCTCTGAAGCTTTCTTT. The chain links TRBV10-1 to TRBJ1-1; TRBD1 aligns across 8 bases. The V and J ends lost 0 bases and 6 bases, in that order; junction bases with no gene match: 6. The germline V gene encodes CDR1 WNHNN and CDR2 SYGVQD (reference sequence). The CDR3 covers 15 residues.

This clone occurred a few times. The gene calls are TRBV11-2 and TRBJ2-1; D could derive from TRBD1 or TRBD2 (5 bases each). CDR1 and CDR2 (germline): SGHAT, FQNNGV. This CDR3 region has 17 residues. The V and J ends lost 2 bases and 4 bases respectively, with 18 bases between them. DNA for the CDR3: TGTGCCAGCAGCTTAAGTGATGGGGCCTGGGAGTACAATGAGCAGTTCTTC. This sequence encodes CASSLSDGAWEYNEQFF. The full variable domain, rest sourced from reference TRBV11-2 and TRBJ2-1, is EAGVAQSPRYKIIEKRQSVAFWCNPISGHATLYWYQQILGQGPKLLIQFQNNGVVDDSQLPKDRFSAERLKGVDSTLKIQPAKLEDSAVYLCASSLSDGAWEYNEQFFGPGTRLTVL.

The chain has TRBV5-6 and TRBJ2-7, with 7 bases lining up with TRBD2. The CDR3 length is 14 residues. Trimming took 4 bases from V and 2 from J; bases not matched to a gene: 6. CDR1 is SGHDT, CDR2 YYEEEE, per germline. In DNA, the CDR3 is TGTGCCAGCAGCCAGACCGGGACTACCTACGAGCAGTACTTC. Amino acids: CASSQTGTTYEQYF.

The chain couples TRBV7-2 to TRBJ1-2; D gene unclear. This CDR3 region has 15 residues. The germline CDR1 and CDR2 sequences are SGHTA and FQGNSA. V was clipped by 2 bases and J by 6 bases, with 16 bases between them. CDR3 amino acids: CASSLQSPGVDGYTF. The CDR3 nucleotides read TGTGCCAGCAGCTTACAGTCCCCGGGAGTCGATGGCTACACCTTC.